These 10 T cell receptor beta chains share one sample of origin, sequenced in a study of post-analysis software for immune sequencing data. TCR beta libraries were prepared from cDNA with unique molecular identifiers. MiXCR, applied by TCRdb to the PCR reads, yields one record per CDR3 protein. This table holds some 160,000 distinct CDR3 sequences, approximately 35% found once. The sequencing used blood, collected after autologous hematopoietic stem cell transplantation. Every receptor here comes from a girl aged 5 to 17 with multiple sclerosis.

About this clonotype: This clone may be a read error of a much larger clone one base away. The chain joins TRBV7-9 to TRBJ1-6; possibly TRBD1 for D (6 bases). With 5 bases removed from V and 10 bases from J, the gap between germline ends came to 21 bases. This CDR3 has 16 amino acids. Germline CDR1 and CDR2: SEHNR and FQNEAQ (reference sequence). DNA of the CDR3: TGTGCCAGCAGCCCCCACGAGGCAGGGGCGAGGTCACCCCTCCACTTT. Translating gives CASSPHEAGARSPLHF.

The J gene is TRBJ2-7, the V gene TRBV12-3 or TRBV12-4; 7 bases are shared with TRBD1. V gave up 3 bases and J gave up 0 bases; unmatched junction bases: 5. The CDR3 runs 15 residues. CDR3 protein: CASSFTGQRSYEQYF. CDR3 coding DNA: TGTGCCAGCAGTTTTACGGGACAGCGCTCCTACGAGCAGTACTTC.

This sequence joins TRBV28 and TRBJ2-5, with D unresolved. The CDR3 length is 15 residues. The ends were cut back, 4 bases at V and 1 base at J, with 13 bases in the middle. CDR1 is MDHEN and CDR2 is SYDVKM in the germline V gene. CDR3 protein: CASSSQDVSQETQYF. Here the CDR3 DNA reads TGTGCCAGCAGTTCCCAGGACGTGAGCCAAGAGACCCAGTACTTC. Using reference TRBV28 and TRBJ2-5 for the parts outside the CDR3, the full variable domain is DVKVTQSSRYLVKRTGEKVFLECVQDMDHENMFWYRQDPGLGLRLIYFSYDVKMKEKGDIPEGYSVSREKKERFSLILESASTNQTSMYLCASSSQDVSQETQYFGPGTRLLVL.

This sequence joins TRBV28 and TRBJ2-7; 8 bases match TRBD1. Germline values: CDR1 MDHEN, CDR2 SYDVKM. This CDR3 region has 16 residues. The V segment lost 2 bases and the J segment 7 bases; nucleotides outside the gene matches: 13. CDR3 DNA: TGTGCCAGCAGTTTACCCCAGGGGGCGGGACACAATGAGCAGTACTTC. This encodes CASSLPQGAGHNEQYF.

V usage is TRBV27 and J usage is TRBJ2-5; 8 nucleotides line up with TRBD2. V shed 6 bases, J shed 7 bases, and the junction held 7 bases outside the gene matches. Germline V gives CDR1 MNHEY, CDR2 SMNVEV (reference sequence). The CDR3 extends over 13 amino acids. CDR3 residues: CASRQTSVSTQYF. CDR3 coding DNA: TGTGCCAGCAGGCAGACTAGCGTCTCGACCCAGTACTTC.

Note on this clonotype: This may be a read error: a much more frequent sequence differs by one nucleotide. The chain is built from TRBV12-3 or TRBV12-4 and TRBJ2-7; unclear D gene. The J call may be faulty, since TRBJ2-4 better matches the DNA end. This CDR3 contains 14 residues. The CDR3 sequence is CASSLRDSANIQYF. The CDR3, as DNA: TGTGCCAGCAGTTTACGAGACTCCGCAAACATTCAGTACTTC.

The DNA of the CDR3 is TGTGCCAGCAGCCCCTTCGGCAATGAGCAGTTCTTC. It encodes CASSPFGNEQFF. The chain is built from TRBV14 and TRBJ2-1; D is unresolved. Germline V gene sequence: CDR1 SGHDN, CDR2 FVKESK. Trimming left V 4 bases short and J 6 bases short, with 7 bases between. This CDR3 contains 12 residues. The whole variable domain, filled in from reference TRBV14 and TRBJ2-1, reads EAGVTQFPSHSVIEKGQTVTLRCDPISGHDNLYWYRRVMGKEIKFLLHFVKESKQDESGMPNNRFLAERTGGTYSTLKVQPAELEDSGVYFCASSPFGNEQFFGPGTRLTVL.

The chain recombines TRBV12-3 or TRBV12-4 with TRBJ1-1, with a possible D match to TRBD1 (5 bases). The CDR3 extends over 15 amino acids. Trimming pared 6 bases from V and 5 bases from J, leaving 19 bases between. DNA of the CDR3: TGTGCCAGCAGCCCCCCCGGGAGGGGAGGGACTGAAGCTTTCTTT. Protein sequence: CASSPPGRGGTEAFF.

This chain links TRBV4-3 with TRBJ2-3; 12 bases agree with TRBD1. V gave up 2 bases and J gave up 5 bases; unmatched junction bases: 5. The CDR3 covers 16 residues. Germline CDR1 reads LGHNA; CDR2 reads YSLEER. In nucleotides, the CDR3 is TGCGCCAGCAGCCAAACCGGGACAGGGGGCATAGATACGCAGTATTTT. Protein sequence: CASSQTGTGGIDTQYF.

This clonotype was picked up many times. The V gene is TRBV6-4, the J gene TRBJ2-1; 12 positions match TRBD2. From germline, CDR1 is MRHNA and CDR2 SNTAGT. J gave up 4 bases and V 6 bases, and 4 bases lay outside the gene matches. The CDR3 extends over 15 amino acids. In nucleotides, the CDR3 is TGTGCCAGCAGACGACTAGCGGGAGAGTACAATGAGCAGTTCTTC. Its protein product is CASRRLAGEYNEQFF.